The 15 T cell receptor beta chains reported below all come from one sample, sequenced in a study of T-cell memory formation after mild COVID-19. From the 5' RACE reads, TCRdb called clonotypes with MiXCR, one entry per CDR3 protein. Of about 360,000 distinct CDR3 sequences detected, approximately 15% appear once; the ten largest clones hold around 21%. The sequenced sample consisted of PBMCs or a T cell subset sorted from them (not recorded which). These receptors originate from a man aged 18-30 years who had mild COVID-19 (a few samples of this study predate the infection). Cell type and time point are not known.

In this sample, this clonotype turned up many times. The chain couples TRBV6-5 to TRBJ2-3; D not resolved. Germline V gives CDR1 MNHEY, CDR2 SVGAGI. This CDR3 contains 14 residues. V shed 2 bases and J shed 5 bases, with 11 bases lying between them. The CDR3 loop reads CASSYVGLVDTQYF. In DNA, the CDR3 is TGTGCCAGCAGTTACGTAGGGTTGGTAGATACGCAGTATTTT.

The CDR3 here is CSARDVASGGFSTDTQYF. The CDR3 bases are TGCAGTGCTAGAGATGTGGCTAGCGGGGGGTTCAGTACAGATACGCAGTATTTT. The chain uses TRBV20-1 and TRBJ2-3; 11 nucleotides line up with TRBD2. The germline V gene encodes CDR1 DFQATT and CDR2 SNEGSKA (reference sequence). V dropped 0 bases and J dropped 3; count of bases not matched to a gene: 11. This CDR3 spans 18 amino acids.

The V call is TRBV7-2, the J call TRBJ2-3; 8 nucleotides agree with TRBD1. With V trimmed by 4 bases and J by 3 bases, 6 bases remained unmatched. Germline values: CDR1 SGHTA, CDR2 FQGNSA. This CDR3 has 15 amino acids. The CDR3 coding sequence is TGTGCCAGCAGCTCACGGACAGGGAGGACAGATACGCAGTATTTT. It specifies CASSSRTGRTDTQYF.

The sample holds many counts of this clonotype. This chain connects TRBV7-9 to TRBJ2-2, with unresolved D. Germline-derived CDR1 and CDR2 are SEHNR and FQNEAQ (reference sequence). The germline V and J ends were trimmed by 8 bases and 2 bases, with 21 bases remaining between them. CDR3 length: 17 amino acids. CDR3 amino acids: CASRNWVGRHNTGELFF. CDR3 bases: TGTGCCAGCCGAAATTGGGTCGGGCGTCACAACACCGGGGAGCTGTTTTTT.

The rearrangement uses TRBV5-6 and TRBJ1-5; D is ambiguous. Trimming shortened V by 2 bases and J by 1 base, and 7 bases separated the two germline ends. CDR1 and CDR2 from the germline V gene are SGHDT and YYEEEE. The CDR3 is 14 amino acids. The chain's CDR3 is CASSFHRSNQPQHF. CDR3 nucleotide sequence: TGTGCCAGCAGCTTTCATCGGAGCAATCAGCCCCAGCATTTT.

V is TRBV6-1 and J is TRBJ2-7; 9 bases are a match to TRBD1. The V and J ends lost 6 bases and 0 bases, in that order; junction bases with no gene match: 9. Per germline, CDR1 MNHNS and CDR2 SASEGT. This CDR3 spans 16 amino acids. CDR3 loop: CASRRMTGGSSYEQYF. As DNA, the CDR3 is TGTGCCAGCAGGCGTATGACAGGGGGTAGCTCCTACGAGCAGTACTTC.

This clonotype was seen a handful of times. The chain recombines TRBV6-6 with TRBJ2-7, with D possibly being TRBD1 (6 bases). The CDR3 contains 15 residues. The V end was cut by 7 bases, the J end by 5 bases, with 21 bases between. Germline assignment: CDR1 MNHNY and CDR2 SVGAGI (reference sequence). The CDR3 here is CASTHRWAGAHEQYV. CDR3 in DNA: TGTGCCAGCACCCACCGATGGGCAGGGGCCCACGAGCAGTACGTC.

The chain combines TRBV7-9 with TRBJ1-5; D gene ambiguous. The V gene lost 5 bases and the J gene lost 4 bases, with 12 bases spanning the gap. Germline V gene sequence: CDR1 SEHNR, CDR2 FQNEAQ (reference sequence). The CDR3 covers 14 residues. CDR3 DNA sequence: TGTGCCAGCAGCGGGCCCGGGCCAAATCAGCCCCAGCATTTT. Amino acid sequence: CASSGPGPNQPQHF.

This clonotype was seen a few times. The chain combines TRBV7-9 with TRBJ1-1; D is uncertain. Trimming left V 5 bases short and J 3 bases short, with 13 bases between. Looked up from germline, CDR1 is SEHNR and CDR2 is FQNEAQ (reference sequence). CDR3 length: 14 residues. CDR3 nucleotides: TGTGCCAGCAGCACCCAGTATAGCTACACTGAAGCTTTCTTT. The encoded protein is CASSTQYSYTEAFF. Together with reference TRBV7-9 and TRBJ1-1, the CDR3 gives the full variable domain: DTGVSQNPRHKITKRGQNVTFRCDPISEHNRLYWYRQTLGQGPEFLTYFQNEAQLEKSRLLSDRFSAERPKGSFSTLEIQRTEQGDSAMYLCASSTQYSYTEAFFGQGTRLTVV.

The chain employs TRBV6-5 and TRBJ1-2; D remains unclear. The V end was cut by 11 bases, the J end by 3 bases, with 13 bases between. Per the germline V gene, CDR1 is MNHEY and CDR2 is SVGAGI. CDR3 length equals 12 residues. The CDR3 region has the DNA TGTGCCCCAACCGTGGCGGACTATGGCTACACCTTC. Translating gives CAPTVADYGYTF.

The chain carries TRBV7-2 and TRBJ2-3, with TRBD2 identical over 8 bases. The CDR3 has 16 amino acids. J gave up 3 bases and V 1 base, and 6 bases lay outside the gene matches. Germline assignment: CDR1 SGHTA and CDR2 FQGNSA. CDR3 protein: CASSLVGTRKTDTQYF. The CDR3 coding sequence is TGTGCCAGCAGCTTAGTCGGGACTAGGAAGACAGATACGCAGTATTTT.

This rearrangement joins TRBV7-9 to TRBJ1-2; possible D gene TRBD1, 6 bases. V lost 2 bases to trimming and J lost 8 bases, with 12 bases between them. The CDR3 is 13 residues long. Germline loops: CDR1 SEHNR, CDR2 FQNEAQ (reference sequence). The CDR3 bases are TGTGCCAGCAGCTTAAGACAGGATGGGGGCTACACCTTC. Translated, it gives CASSLRQDGGYTF.

This clonotype was recorded a few times. The rearrangement uses TRBV4-2 and TRBJ2-6, with unresolved D. CDR1 is LGHNA and CDR2 is YNFKEQ in the germline V gene. Between the trimmed V and J ends, which lost 1 base and 5 bases, there was a span of 15 bases. There are 17 residues in the CDR3. The CDR3 loop is CASSQVAGPIWANVLTF. The CDR3 DNA sequence: TGTGCCAGCAGCCAAGTCGCAGGACCCATCTGGGCCAACGTCCTGACTTTC.

The chain recombines TRBV7-2 with TRBJ2-7; D possibly corresponds to TRBD1 (5 bases). Germline loops: CDR1 SGHTA, CDR2 FQGNSA. V lost 6 bases and J 2 bases, leaving 11 bases between the germline ends. CDR3 length equals 13 residues. CDR3 sequence (DNA): TGTGCCAGCAGGGGGCTGAGGACCTACGAGCAGTACTTC. Amino acids: CASRGLRTYEQYF.

This clonotype occurred a few times. This chain uses TRBV10-3 with TRBJ1-1; TRBD1 matches 9 bases. The germline V gene has CDR1 ENHRY and CDR2 SYGVKD. The CDR3 sequence is 12 residues long. J lost 7 bases, V lost 6 bases, and 3 bases had no gene match. CDR3 sequence: CAIRGTGNEAFF. The CDR3 coding sequence is TGTGCCATCAGGGGGACAGGGAATGAAGCTTTCTTT.